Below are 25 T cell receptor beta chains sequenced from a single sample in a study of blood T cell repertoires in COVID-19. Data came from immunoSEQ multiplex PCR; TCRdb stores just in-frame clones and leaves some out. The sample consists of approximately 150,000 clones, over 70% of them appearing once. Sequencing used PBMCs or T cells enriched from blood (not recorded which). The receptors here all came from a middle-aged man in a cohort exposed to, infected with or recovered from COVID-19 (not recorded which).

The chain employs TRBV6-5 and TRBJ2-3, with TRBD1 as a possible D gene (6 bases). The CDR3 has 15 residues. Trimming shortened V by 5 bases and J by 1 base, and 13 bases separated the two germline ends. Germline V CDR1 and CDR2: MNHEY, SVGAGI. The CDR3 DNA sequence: TGTGCCAGCAGTCCAGGGGAGATGGGCACAGATACGCAGTATTTT. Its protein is CASSPGEMGTDTQYF.

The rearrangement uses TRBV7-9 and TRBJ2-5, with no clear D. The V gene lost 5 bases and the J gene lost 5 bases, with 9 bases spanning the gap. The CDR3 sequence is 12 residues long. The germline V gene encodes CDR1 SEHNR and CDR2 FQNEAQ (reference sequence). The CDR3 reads CASSLFRETQYF. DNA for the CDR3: TGTGCCAGCAGCCTATTTCGGGAGACCCAGTACTTC. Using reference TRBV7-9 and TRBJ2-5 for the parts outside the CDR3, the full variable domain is DTGVSQNPRHKITKRGQNVTFRCDPISEHNRLYWYRQTLGQGPEFLTYFQNEAQLEKSRLLSDRFSAERPKGSFSTLEIQRTEQGDSAMYLCASSLFRETQYFGPGTRLLVL.

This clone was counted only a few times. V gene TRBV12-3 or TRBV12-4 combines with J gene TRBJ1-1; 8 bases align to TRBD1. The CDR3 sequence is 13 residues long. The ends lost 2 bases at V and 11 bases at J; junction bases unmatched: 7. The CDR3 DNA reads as TGTGCCAGCAGTTTAAACAGGGGGAACGCGGCTTTCTTT. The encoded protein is CASSLNRGNAAFF.

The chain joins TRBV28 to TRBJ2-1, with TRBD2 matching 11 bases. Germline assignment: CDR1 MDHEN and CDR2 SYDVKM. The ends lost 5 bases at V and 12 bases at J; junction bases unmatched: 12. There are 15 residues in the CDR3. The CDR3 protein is CASSLGTSGFVGQFF. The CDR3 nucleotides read TGTGCCAGCAGTCTCGGGACTAGCGGCTTCGTGGGGCAGTTCTTC.

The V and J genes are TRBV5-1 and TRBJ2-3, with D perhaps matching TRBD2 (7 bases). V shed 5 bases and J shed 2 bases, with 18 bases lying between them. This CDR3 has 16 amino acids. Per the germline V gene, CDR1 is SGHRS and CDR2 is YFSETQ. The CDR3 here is CASSGGGTTNTDTQYF. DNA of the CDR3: TGCGCCAGCAGTGGGGGGGGCACTACCAACACAGATACGCAGTATTTT.

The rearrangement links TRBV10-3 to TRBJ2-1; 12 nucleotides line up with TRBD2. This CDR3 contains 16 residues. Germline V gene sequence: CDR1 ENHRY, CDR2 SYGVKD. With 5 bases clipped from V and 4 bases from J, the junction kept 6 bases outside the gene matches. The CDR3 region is CAISTGTSGQYNEQFF. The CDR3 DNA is TGTGCCATCAGTACCGGGACTAGCGGGCAATACAATGAGCAGTTCTTC.

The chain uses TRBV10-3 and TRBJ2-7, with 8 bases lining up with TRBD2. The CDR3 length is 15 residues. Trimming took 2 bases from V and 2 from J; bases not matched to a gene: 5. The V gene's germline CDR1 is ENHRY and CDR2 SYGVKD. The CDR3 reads CAISEGAGGPYEQYF. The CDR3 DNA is TGTGCCATCAGTGAGGGGGCGGGGGGACCCTACGAGCAGTACTTC.

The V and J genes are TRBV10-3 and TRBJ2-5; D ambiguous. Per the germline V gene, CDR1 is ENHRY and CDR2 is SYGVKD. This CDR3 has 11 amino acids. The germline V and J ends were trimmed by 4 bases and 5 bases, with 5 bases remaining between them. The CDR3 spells CAISGGETQYF. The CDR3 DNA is TGTGCCATCAGTGGAGGCGAGACCCAGTACTTC.

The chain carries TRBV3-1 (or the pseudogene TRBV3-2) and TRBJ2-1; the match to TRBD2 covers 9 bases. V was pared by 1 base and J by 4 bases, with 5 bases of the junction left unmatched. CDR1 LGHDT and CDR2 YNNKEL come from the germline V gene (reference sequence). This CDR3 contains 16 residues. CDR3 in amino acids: CASSQGVAGVYNEQFF. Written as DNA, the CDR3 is TGTGCCAGCAGCCAAGGGGTAGCGGGGGTTTACAATGAGCAGTTCTTC.

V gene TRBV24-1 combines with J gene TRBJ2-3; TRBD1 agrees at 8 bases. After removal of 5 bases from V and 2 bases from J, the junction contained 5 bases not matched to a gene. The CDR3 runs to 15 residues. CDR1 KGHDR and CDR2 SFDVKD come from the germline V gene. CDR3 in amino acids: CATSAGTGFTDTQYF. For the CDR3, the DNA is TGTGCCACCAGTGCCGGGACAGGCTTCACAGATACGCAGTATTTT.

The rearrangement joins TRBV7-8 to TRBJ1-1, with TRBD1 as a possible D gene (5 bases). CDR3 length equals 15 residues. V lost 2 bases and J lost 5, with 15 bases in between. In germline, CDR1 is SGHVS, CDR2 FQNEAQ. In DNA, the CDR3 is TGTGCCAGCAGCTTAAGCGGGGGTAGCGGGACTGAAGCTTTCTTT. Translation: CASSLSGGSGTEAFF.

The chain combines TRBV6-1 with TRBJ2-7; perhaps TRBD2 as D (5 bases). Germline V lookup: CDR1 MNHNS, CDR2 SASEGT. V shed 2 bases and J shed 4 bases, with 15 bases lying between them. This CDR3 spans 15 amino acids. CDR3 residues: CASSESSGGGYEQYF. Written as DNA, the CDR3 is TGTGCCAGCAGTGAATCCTCGGGCGGAGGTTACGAGCAGTACTTC.

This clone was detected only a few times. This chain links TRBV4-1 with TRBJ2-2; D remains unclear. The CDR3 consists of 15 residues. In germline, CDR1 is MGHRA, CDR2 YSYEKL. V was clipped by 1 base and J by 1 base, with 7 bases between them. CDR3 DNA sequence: TGCGCCAGCAGCCAAGCTCCAGGGAACACCGGGGAGCTGTTTTTT. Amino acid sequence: CASSQAPGNTGELFF.

CDR3 nucleotide sequence: TGTGCCAGTAGTATTGCTAGCGGGGTAGGAGAGACCCAGTACTTC. Its translation: CASSIASGVGETQYF. The chain couples TRBV19 to TRBJ2-5, with 9 bases identical to TRBD2. Germline assignment: CDR1 LNHDA and CDR2 SQIVND (reference sequence). There are 15 residues in the CDR3. Trimming at V came to 3 bases and at J to 4 bases, leaving 6 bases not matched to a gene.

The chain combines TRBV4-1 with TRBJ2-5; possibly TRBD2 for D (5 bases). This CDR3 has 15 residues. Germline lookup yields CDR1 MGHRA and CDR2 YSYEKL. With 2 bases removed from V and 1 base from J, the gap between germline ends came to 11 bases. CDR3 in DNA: TGCGCCAGCAGCCAATCAGGACTGACCCAAGAGACCCAGTACTTC. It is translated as CASSQSGLTQETQYF.

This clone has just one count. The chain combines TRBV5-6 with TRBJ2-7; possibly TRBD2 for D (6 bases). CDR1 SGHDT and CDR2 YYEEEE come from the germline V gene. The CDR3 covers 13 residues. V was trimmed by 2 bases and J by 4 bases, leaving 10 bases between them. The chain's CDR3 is CASSFGGTYEQYF. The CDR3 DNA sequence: TGTGCCAGCAGCTTTGGTGGGACTTACGAGCAGTACTTC.

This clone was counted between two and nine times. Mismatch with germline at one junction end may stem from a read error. Here the CDR3 reads CASSLDVGEVYF. Written as DNA, the CDR3 is TGTGCCAGCAGCTTAGACGTCGGGGAGGTTTACTTC. The chain carries TRBV11-2 and TRBJ1-2; D ambiguous. The CDR3 sequence is 12 residues long. CDR1 and CDR2 (germline): SGHAT, FQNNGV.

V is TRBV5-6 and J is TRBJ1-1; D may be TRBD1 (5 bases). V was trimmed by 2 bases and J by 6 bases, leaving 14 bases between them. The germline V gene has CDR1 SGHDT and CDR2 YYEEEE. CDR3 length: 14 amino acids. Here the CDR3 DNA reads TGTGCCAGCAGCTTTGGGGCCCCAAGCCCTGAAGCTTTCTTT. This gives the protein CASSFGAPSPEAFF.

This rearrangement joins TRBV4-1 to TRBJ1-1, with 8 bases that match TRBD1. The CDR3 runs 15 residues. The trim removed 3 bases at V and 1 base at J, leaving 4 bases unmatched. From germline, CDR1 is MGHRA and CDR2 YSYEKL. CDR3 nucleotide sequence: TGCGCCAGCAGCCACCCCGGGACAGGGAACACTGAAGCTTTCTTT. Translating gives CASSHPGTGNTEAFF.

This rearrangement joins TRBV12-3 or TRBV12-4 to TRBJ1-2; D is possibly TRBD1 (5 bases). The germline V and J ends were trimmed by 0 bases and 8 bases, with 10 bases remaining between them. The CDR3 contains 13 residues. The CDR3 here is CASSLAQGRGYTF. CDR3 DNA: TGTGCCAGCAGTTTAGCGCAGGGTCGGGGCTACACCTTC.

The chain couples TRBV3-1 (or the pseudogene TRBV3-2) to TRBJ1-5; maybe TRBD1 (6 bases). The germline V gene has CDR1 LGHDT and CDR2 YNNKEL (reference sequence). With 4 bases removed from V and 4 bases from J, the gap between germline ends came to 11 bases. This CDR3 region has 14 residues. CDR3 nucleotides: TGTGCCAGCAGCCTTTCAGGGGTGAATCAGCCCCAGCATTTT. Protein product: CASSLSGVNQPQHF.

The CDR3 sequence: CATSPQGALNYGYTF. DNA of the CDR3: TGTGCCACCAGTCCGCAGGGGGCCCTTAACTATGGCTACACCTTC. The chain is built from TRBV24-1 and TRBJ1-2; 8 positions match TRBD1. The CDR3 spans 15 residues. The V gene end was trimmed by 6 bases and the J gene end by 1 base; junction bases not matched to a gene: 6. CDR1 is KGHDR, CDR2 SFDVKD, per germline.

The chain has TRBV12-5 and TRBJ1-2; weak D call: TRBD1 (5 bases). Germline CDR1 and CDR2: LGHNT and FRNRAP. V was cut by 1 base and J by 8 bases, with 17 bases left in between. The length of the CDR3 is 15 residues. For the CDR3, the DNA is TGTGCTAGTGGTTTGGCCCCGGGGGACGGGAAGGGCTACACCTTC. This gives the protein CASGLAPGDGKGYTF.

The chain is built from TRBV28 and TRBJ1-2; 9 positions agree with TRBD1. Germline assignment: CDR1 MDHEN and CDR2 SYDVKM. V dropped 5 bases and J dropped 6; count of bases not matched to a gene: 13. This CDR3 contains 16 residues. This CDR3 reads CASSLGTGSYSDGYTF. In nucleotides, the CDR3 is TGTGCCAGCAGTCTAGGGACAGGGAGCTATAGTGATGGCTACACCTTC.

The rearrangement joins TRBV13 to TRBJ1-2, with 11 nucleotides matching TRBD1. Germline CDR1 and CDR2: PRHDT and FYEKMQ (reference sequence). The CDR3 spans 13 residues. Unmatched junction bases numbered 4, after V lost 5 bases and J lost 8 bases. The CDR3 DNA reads TGTGCCAGCAGCACGGGGACAGGGGGAGGCTACACCTTC. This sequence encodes CASSTGTGGGYTF.